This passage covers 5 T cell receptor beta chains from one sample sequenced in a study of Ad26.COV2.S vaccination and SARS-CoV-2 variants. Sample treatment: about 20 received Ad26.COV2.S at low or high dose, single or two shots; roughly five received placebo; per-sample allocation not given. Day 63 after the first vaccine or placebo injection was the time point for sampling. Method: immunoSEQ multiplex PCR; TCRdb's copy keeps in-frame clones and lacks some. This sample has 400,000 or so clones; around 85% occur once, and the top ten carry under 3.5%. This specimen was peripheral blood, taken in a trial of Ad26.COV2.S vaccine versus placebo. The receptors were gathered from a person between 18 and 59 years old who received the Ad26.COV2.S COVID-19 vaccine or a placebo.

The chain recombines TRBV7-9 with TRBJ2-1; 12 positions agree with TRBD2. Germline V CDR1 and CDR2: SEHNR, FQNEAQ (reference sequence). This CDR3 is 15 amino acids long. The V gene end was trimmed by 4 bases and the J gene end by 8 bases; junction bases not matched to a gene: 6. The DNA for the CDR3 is TGTGCCAGCAGCTCTCTAGCGGGGGGGCCCCATGAGCAGTTCTTC. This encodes CASSSLAGGPHEQFF.

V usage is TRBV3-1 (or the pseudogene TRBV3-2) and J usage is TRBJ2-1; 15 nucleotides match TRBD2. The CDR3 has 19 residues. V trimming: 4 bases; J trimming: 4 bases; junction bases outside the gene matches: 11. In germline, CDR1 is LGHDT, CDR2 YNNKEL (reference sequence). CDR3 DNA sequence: TGTGCCAGCAGCCGAAACACCGGACTAGCGGGGGGGCGGTACAATGAGCAGTTCTTC. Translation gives CASSRNTGLAGGRYNEQFF.

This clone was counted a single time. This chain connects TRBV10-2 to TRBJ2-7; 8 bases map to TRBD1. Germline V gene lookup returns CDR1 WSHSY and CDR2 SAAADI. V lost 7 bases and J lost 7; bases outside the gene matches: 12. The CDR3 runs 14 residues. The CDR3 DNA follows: TGCGCCAGCACCAAGACCCCCAGGGGGCAGGAGCAGTACTTC. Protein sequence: CASTKTPRGQEQYF.

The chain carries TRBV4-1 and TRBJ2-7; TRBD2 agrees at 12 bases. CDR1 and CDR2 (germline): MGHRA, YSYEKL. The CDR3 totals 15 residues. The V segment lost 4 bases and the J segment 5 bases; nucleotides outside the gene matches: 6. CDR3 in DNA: TGCGCCAGCAGCCTACTAGCGGGGGGCCGGGACGAGCAGTACTTC. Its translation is CASSLLAGGRDEQYF.

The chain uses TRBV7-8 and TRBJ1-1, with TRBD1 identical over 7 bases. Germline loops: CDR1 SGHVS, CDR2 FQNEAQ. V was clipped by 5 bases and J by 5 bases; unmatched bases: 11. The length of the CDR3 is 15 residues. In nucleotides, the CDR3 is TGTGCCAGCAGCCCGTCAGAAGGGGGCTCTACTGAAGCTTTCTTT. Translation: CASSPSEGGSTEAFF.